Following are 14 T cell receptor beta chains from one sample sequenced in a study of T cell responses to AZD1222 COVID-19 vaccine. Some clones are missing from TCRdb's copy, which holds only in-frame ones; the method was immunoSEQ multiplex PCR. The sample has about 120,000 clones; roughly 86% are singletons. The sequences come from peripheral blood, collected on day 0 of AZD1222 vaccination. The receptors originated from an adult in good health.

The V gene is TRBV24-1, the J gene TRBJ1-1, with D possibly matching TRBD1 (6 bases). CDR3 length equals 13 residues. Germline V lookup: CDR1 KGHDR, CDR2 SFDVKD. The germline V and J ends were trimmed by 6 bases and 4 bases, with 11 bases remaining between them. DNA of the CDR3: TGTGCCACCAGTAATGAGGGGGGCACTGAAGCTTTCTTT. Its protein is CATSNEGGTEAFF.

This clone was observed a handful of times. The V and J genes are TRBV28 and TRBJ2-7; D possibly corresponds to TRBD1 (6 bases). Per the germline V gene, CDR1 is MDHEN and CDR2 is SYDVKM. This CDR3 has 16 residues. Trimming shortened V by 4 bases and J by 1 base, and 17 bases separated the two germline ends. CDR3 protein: CASSYSQGLRSYEQYF. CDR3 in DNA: TGTGCCAGCAGTTACTCACAGGGCCTCAGATCCTACGAGCAGTACTTC.

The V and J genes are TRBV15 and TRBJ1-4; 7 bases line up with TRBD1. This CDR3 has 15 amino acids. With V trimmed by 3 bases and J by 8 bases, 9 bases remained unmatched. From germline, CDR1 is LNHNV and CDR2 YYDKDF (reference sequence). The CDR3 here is CATSREDRVLEKLFF. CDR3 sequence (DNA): TGTGCCACCAGCAGGGAAGACAGGGTTTTGGAAAAACTGTTTTTT.

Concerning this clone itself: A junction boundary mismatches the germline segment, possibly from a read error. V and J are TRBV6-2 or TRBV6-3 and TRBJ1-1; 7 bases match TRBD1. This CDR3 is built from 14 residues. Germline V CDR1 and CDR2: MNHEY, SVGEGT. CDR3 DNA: TGTGCCAGCAGTTACCCGGAGACAGGGACTGGAGCTTTCTTT. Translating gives CASSYPETGTGAFF.

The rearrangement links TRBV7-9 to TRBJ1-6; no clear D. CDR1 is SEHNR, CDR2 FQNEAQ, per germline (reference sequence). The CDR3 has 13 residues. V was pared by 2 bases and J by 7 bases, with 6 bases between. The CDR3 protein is CASSLNGNSPLHF. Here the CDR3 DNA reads TGTGCCAGCAGCTTAAATGGGAATTCACCCCTCCACTTT.

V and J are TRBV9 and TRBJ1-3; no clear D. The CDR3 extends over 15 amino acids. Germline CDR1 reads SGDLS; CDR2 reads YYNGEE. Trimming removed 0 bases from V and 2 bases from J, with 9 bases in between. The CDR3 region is CASSVATVTGNTIYF. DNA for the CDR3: TGTGCCAGCAGCGTAGCAACCGTGACTGGAAACACCATATATTTT.

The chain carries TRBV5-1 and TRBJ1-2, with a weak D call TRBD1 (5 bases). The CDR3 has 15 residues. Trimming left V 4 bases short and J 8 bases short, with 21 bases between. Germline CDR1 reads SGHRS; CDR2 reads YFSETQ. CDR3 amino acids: CASSAGTGFNWGYTF. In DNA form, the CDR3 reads TGCGCCAGCAGCGCCGGGACGGGATTCAACTGGGGCTACACCTTC.

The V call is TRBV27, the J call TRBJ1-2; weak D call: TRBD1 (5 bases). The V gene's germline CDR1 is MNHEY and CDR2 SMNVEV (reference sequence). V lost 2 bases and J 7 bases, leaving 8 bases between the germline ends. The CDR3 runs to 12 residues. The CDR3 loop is CASSLKGTGYTF. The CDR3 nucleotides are TGTGCCAGCAGTTTAAAAGGGACTGGCTACACCTTC.

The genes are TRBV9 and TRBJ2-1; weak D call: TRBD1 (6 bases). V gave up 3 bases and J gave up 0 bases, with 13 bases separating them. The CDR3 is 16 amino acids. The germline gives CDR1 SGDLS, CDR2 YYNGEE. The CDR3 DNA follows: TGTGCCAGCAGCGCAACAGGGCCCAGCTCCTACAATGAGCAGTTCTTC. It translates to CASSATGPSSYNEQFF.

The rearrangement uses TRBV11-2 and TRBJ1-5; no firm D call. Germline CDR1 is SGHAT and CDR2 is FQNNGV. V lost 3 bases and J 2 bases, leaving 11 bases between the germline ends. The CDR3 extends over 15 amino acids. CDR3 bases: TGTGCCAGCAGCTTGGCGGGTTTGGGCAATCAGCCCCAGCATTTT. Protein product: CASSLAGLGNQPQHF.

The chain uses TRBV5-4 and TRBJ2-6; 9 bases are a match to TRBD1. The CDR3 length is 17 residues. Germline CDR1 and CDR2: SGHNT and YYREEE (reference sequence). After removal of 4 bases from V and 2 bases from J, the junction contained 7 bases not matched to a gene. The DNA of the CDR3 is TGTGCCAGCAGCCCCGACAGGGGGGGAACTGGGGCCAACGTCCTGACTTTC. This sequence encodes CASSPDRGGTGANVLTF.

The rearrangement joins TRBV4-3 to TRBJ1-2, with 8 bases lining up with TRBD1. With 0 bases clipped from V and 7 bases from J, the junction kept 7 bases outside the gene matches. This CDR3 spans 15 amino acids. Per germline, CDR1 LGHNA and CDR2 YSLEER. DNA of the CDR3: TGCGCCAGCAGCCAAGAGTCAGGGGGCCTTGGTGGCTACACCTTC. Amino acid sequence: CASSQESGGLGGYTF.

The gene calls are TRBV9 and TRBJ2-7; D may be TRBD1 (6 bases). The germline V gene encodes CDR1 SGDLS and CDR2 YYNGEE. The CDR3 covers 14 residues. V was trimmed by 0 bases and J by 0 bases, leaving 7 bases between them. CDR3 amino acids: CASSVGTVSYEQYF. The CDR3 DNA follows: TGTGCCAGCAGCGTAGGGACAGTCTCCTACGAGCAGTACTTC.

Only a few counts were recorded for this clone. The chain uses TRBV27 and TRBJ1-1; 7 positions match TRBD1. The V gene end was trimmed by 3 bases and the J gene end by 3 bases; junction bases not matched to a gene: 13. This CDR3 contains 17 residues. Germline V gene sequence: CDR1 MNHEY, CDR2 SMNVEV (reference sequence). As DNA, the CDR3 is TGTGCCAGCAGTTTTTCCGCCGGAGTCAGGGGGTACACTGAAGCTTTCTTT. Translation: CASSFSAGVRGYTEAFF.